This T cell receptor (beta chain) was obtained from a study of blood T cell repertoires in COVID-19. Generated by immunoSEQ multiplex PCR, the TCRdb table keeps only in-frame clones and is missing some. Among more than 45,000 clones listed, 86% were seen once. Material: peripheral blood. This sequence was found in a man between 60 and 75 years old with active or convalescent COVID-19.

DNA for the CDR3: TGTGCCAGCAGTACAGGACAGGGCTATGGCTACACCTTC. Translation gives CASSTGQGYGYTF. This sequence joins TRBV28 and TRBJ1-2; 8 positions agree with TRBD1. The CDR3 is 13 amino acids. J lost 4 bases, V lost 5 bases, and 3 bases had no gene match. The germline CDR1 and CDR2 sequences are MDHEN and SYDVKM.